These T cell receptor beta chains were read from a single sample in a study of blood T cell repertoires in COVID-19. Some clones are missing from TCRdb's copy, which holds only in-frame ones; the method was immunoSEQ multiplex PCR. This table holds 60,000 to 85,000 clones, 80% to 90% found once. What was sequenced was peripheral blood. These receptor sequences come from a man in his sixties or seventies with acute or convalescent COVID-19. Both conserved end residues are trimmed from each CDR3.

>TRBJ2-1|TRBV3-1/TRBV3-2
ASSQERNEQF
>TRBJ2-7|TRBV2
ASSERGTGYEQY
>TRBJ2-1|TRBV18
ASSPLGTGAYNEQF
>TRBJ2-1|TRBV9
ASSGARGRLRSYNEQF
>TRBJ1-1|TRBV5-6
ASSLRTTRDTEAF
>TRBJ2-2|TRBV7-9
ASSAGGQGNTGELF
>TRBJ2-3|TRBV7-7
ASSRTGFTDTQY
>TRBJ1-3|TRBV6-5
ASKSGTSHGNTIY
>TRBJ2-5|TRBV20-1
SASPSSRSWVGTQY
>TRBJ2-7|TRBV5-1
ASSLVAGAFYEQY
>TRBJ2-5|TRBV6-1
ASSERRAGETQY
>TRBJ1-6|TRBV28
ASSSGTRDRGRAPLH
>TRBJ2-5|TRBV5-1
ASSPGTAQETQY
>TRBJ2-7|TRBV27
ASSPRGGNYEQY
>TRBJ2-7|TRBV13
ASSLAGLTFREQY